These 13 T cell receptor beta chains came from one sample sequenced in a study of blood T cell repertoires in COVID-19. Method: immunoSEQ multiplex PCR; TCRdb's copy keeps in-frame clones and lacks some. The repertoire holds hundreds of thousands of clones, with 83% as singletons. Specimen: PBMCs or T cells enriched from blood (not recorded which). Receptors were obtained from a woman between 40 and 55 years old who had been exposed to COVID-19.

The gene calls are TRBV6-1 and TRBJ1-5; 7 positions match TRBD1. The CDR3 consists of 14 residues. The germline V gene has CDR1 MNHNS and CDR2 SASEGT. V shed 2 bases, J shed 6 bases, and the junction held 4 bases outside the gene matches. CDR3 residues: CASSERQGSQPQHF. CDR3 nucleotides: TGTGCCAGCAGTGAAAGACAGGGAAGTCAGCCCCAGCATTTT.

This clone occurred once. The chain uses TRBV7-6 and TRBJ1-1; TRBD1 aligns across 8 bases. V lost 2 bases, J lost 7 bases, and 9 bases stayed unmatched. The CDR3 extends over 15 amino acids. Germline CDR1 reads SGHVS; CDR2 reads FNYEAQ. The CDR3 spells CASSLRSGTGDEAFF. CDR3 nucleotides: TGTGCCAGCAGCTTAAGGTCGGGGACAGGAGATGAAGCTTTCTTT. The full variable domain, in which reference TRBV7-6 and TRBJ1-1 provide the parts outside the CDR3, is GAGVSQSPRYKVTKRGQDVALRCDPISGHVSLYWYRQALGQGPEFLTYFNYEAQQDKSGLPNDRFSAERPEGSISTLTIQRTEQRDSAMYRCASSLRSGTGDEAFFGQGTRLTVV.

The chain employs TRBV9 and TRBJ2-1; D call uncertain. Per germline, CDR1 SGDLS and CDR2 YYNGEE. The V gene lost 1 base and the J gene lost 2 bases, with 10 bases spanning the gap. The CDR3 extends over 15 amino acids. The CDR3 nucleotides read TGTGCCAGCAGCGTATTGTCCGTCGCCTACAATGAGCAGTTCTTC. It codes for CASSVLSVAYNEQFF.

The J gene is TRBJ2-5, the V gene TRBV30, with D possibly matching TRBD1 (5 bases). V was cut by 2 bases and J by 5 bases, with 9 bases left in between. There are 12 residues in the CDR3. Germline V gives CDR1 GTSNPN, CDR2 SVGIG (reference sequence). The CDR3 region has the DNA TGTGCCTGGAGTCGTCAGGGTGAGACCCAGTACTTC. This encodes CAWSRQGETQYF. Variable domain in full (rest from reference TRBV30 and TRBJ2-5): SQTIHQWPATLVQPVGSPLSLECTVEGTSNPNLYWYRQAAGRGLQLLFYSVGIGQISSEVPQNLSASRPQDRQFILSSKKLLLSDSGFYLCAWSRQGETQYFGPGTRLLVL.

The sample holds one count of this clone. V gene TRBV5-1 combines with J gene TRBJ1-6, with D tentatively TRBD1 (6 bases). Trimming removed 0 bases from V and 9 bases from J, with 13 bases in between. This CDR3 comprises 15 residues. CDR1 and CDR2 (germline): SGHRS, YFSETQ. CDR3 nucleotides: TGCGCCAGCAGCTTGGCCGGGGACACTGGTTCACCCCTCCACTTT. Translation gives CASSLAGDTGSPLHF.

This clone was recorded only once. This rearrangement joins TRBV5-6 to TRBJ2-7; D possibly corresponds to TRBD1 (7 bases). The CDR3 has 15 amino acids. Germline CDR1 is SGHDT and CDR2 is YYEEEE. V was shortened by 3 bases and J by 2 bases, with 15 bases between the two germline ends. CDR3 in DNA: TGTGCCAGCAGCTCGGCAGGGGGGAACCCCTACGAGCAGTACTTC. Translation: CASSSAGGNPYEQYF.

This CDR3 is CASSPGLAGATNTGELFF. CDR3 DNA sequence: TGTGCCAGCAGCCCGGGACTAGCGGGGGCCACGAACACCGGGGAGCTGTTTTTT. The chain recombines TRBV2 with TRBJ2-2; 14 bases fit TRBD2. With V trimmed by 6 bases and J by 0 bases, 6 bases remained unmatched. The CDR3 spans 18 residues. CDR1 is SNHLY, CDR2 FYNNEI, per germline.

This chain uses TRBV18 with TRBJ2-7, with 8 bases identical to TRBD2. This CDR3 is 13 amino acids long. Germline V CDR1 and CDR2: KGHSH, LQKENI. Losses at the gene ends were 5 bases for V and 3 bases for J; bases not matched to a gene: 3. Written as DNA, the CDR3 is TGTGCCAGCTCAGATAGCGGGGACTACGAGCAGTACTTC. It codes for CASSDSGDYEQYF.

This chain joins TRBV4-2 and TRBJ1-1; perhaps TRBD1 as D (6 bases). The CDR3 extends over 15 amino acids. CDR1 and CDR2 from the germline V gene are LGHNA and YNFKEQ. V was pared by 4 bases and J by 1 base, with 13 bases between. The CDR3, as DNA: TGTGCCAGCAGCCGATACAGGGATGGGAACACTGAAGCTTTCTTT. The encoded protein is CASSRYRDGNTEAFF.

This clone has only one observation. The chain joins TRBV2 to TRBJ2-7; 8 nucleotides align to TRBD1. Per the germline V gene, CDR1 is SNHLY and CDR2 is FYNNEI. The V segment lost 4 bases and the J segment 0 bases; nucleotides outside the gene matches: 2. The CDR3 runs to 14 residues. CDR3 protein: CASSGQGSSYEQYF. Here the CDR3 DNA reads TGTGCCAGCAGTGGACAGGGGTCCTCCTACGAGCAGTACTTC.

The gene calls are TRBV5-8 and TRBJ1-5, with D hard to call. With 0 bases removed from V and 9 bases from J, the gap between germline ends came to 7 bases. CDR3 length: 12 amino acids. Germline V CDR1 and CDR2: SGHTS, YDEGEE. This CDR3 is CASSLAGGPQHF. As DNA, the CDR3 is TGTGCCAGCAGCTTGGCGGGAGGGCCCCAGCATTTT.

The rearrangement links TRBV7-9 to TRBJ2-7, with 11 bases identical to TRBD1. Germline CDR1 and CDR2: SEHNR and FQNEAQ (reference sequence). The CDR3 has 15 residues. Losses at the gene ends were 3 bases for V and 4 bases for J; bases not matched to a gene: 5. The CDR3 here is CASSFRDRGSYEQYF. The CDR3 DNA follows: TGTGCCAGCAGCTTCCGGGACAGGGGGTCATACGAGCAGTACTTC. Full variable domain (remainder filled in from reference TRBV7-9 and TRBJ2-7): DTGVSQNPRHKITKRGQNVTFRCDPISEHNRLYWYRQTLGQGPEFLTYFQNEAQLEKSRLLSDRFSAERPKGSFSTLEIQRTEQGDSAMYLCASSFRDRGSYEQYFGPGTRLTVT.

In this sample, this clone turned up once. V usage is TRBV19 and J usage is TRBJ1-1, with a tentative D call TRBD1 (6 bases). This CDR3 has 13 residues. The germline V and J ends were trimmed by 6 bases and 3 bases, with 11 bases remaining between them. CDR1 LNHDA and CDR2 SQIVND come from the germline V gene (reference sequence). CDR3 nucleotide sequence: TGTGCCAGTAGCTGGGACAAGTACACTGAAGCTTTCTTT. Translating gives CASSWDKYTEAFF.